This TCR beta chain was sequenced during a study of T cells in tuberculosis. No alpha-beta pairing information exists for these sequences. Clones were sequenced by immunoSEQ multiplex PCR, and TCRdb holds only the in-frame ones, with some missing. Found here are tens of thousands of clones, approximately 91% of them singletons; the top ten hold around 1.8%. This CDR3 spans 16 amino acids. Germline CDR1 and CDR2: SGDLS and YYNGEE. The J segment lost 4 bases and the V segment lost 3 bases, leaving 12 bases of the junction unmatched. After thawing and overnight rest, PBMC were stained with GMM-loaded CD1B tetramer, viability dye and anti-CD3 for sorting. CD1B tetramers were loaded with Rhodococcus equi-derived C32 glucose monomycolate. CD14-expressing monocytes were removed from PBMC before cryopreservation and sorting.

The sequence derives from an adult woman with latent tuberculosis. The source material was CD1b-GMM tetramer-negative cells sorted from PBMCs. This sequence joins TRBV9 and TRBJ1-2; TRBD1 matches 7 bases. CDR3 nucleotides: TGTGCCAGCAGCGGAGGGGGCACAGGGATTCGCTATGGCTACACCTTC. The encoded protein is CASSGGGTGIRYGYTF.